The clone carrying this T cell receptor beta chain was counted between two and nine times. This specimen comes from a study of regulatory T cells in long-lasting Graves disease. Background on the study: Persistent cases were those of Graves' disease that involved over 5 years of antithyroid drugs with positive TSH receptor antibodies.

CDR1 is MDHEN and CDR2 is SYDVKM in the germline V gene. The CDR3 is 14 residues long. J was trimmed by 5 bases and V by 8 bases; bases with no gene match: 8. CDR3 regions were amplified by Arm-PCR using iRepertoire HTBI primers to build TCR beta libraries. One entry per CDR3 protein, called by TCRdb with MiXCR from the multiplex PCR reads. The table lists around 400,000 distinct CDR3 sequences, 20% to 25% of them singletons. Time point specified: persistent/refractory GD, antithyroid drugs over 5 years with positive TRAb. With RNA extracted from PBMCs as input, the TCR library was made. Those enrolled as patients came out of an endocrinology department in Xi'an, China.

This chain connects TRBV28 to TRBJ2-2, with 7 bases identical to TRBD2. The input for sequencing was peripheral blood mononuclear cells (PBMCs), taken when the disease was refractory, from a patient treated with antithyroid drugs. The sequence was obtained from a woman in her thirties or forties with Graves disease. The CDR3 sequence is CASWGGSWTGELFF. CDR3 nucleotide sequence: TGTGCCAGCTGGGGCGGGAGCTGGACCGGGGAGCTGTTTTTT.